This record covers a single TCR beta chain. The antigen it binds to is not known. No clone much larger than this one lies a single base away; base qualities are absent. The approximately 40 donors, aged about 6 to 95 years, were systemically healthy Caucasian individuals from Russia. Ten milliliters of peripheral blood were drawn from each donor into EDTA-treated Vacutainer tubes. Ficoll-Paque density-gradient centrifugation was used to isolate PBMCs, with at least 7 million per sample. Total RNA was extracted from PBMCs with Trizol reagent, with at least 6 micrograms obtained per sample. Naive CD45RAhigh/CD27high T cell percentages were measured by flow cytometry on a PBMC aliquot from every donor. Libraries were constructed by 5' RACE. The listed sequencing device is Illumina HiSeq 2500. A second roughly 6 to 12 cycle PCR used a sample-barcoded 5' primer and a J-beta primer mix. A template-switch 5' adaptor carrying 12 random nucleotides introduced a unique molecular identifier onto each TCR beta cDNA molecule. Each sample yielded at least 3 million CDR3-containing paired-end reads. First-strand cDNA was synthesized from all RNA with the Mint cDNA synthesis kit, primed by a TRBC-specific oligonucleotide. All cDNA was treated with uracil-DNA glycosylase and then went through a first 18-cycle PCR with the universal primers M1SS and BC2_uni_R. As for the original processing: For normalization, 1 million high-quality reads were randomly selected from each sample, with every read carrying a distinct molecular identifier. Reads with shared molecular identifiers were discarded instead of being binned into consensus sequences. MiTCR, set to a Q25 quality threshold and the strictest error-elimination algorithm, was used for CDR3 identification, clonotype clustering and error correction. A nonparametric unseen species model using Euler transformation provided a lower-bound estimate of total TCR beta diversity. Clones were called with MiXCR by TCRdb after fastp trimmed the public reads at Q25, and only in-frame beta chains were retained. CDR3 protein sequences are deduplicated, and each keeps its most common genes and DNA. TCRdb, rather than the study authors, made the V and J calls. The sample yields around 940,000 distinct CDR3 sequences; roughly 51% were counted once. The ten most abundant clones make up about a fifth of the sample.

This specimen belongs to a study of blood T cells in healthy people across ages (dated by TCRdb to about 2015). Context from the whole study: In model experiments, template switching captured roughly one uniquely barcoded TCR beta cDNA molecule for every two T cells. Using deep sequencing normalized with unique cDNA molecular identifiers, the study measured how TCR beta repertoire diversity changes with age. The donors were split into four age groups: young (average about 16 years), middle-aged (around 37), aged (roughly 65) and long-lived (approximately 89). To avoid experimental bias, donors of different ages were spread randomly across the sequencing lanes. Using the same blood draw, the study looked at two additional independent replicas of 1 million unique cDNA reads for two donors, one aged 18 to 30 and the other aged 80 or older.

Trimmed from V: 7 bases; trimmed from J: 5 bases; junction bases lacking a gene match: 10. The CDR3 starts with the cysteine, ends with the phenylalanine, and has 14 residues. Only the CDR3 DNA stays, 42 bases, in frame from base 1. Reading the germline V gene gives CDR1 SGHAT and CDR2 FQNNGV. Summary of the overall study and its limitations: Observed TCR beta diversity correlated strongly with the percentage of naive T cells measured by flow cytometry. Total diversity estimates from one million sequenced T cells were considered lower bounds and underestimates. As age increased, observed TCR beta diversity per million T cells dropped in a roughly linear way, and a significant reduction was already evident by age roughly 36. Donor CMV infection status was unknown, potentially confounding age-related changes in expanded clonotypes. The long-lived group showed more naive CD4+ T cells, fewer expanded clones and increased TCR diversity than the aged group, suggesting age selection. Because profiling used bulk unsorted PBMCs, naive and antigen-experienced compartments could not be compared conclusively.

The chain employs TRBV11-2 and TRBJ2-5; 7 bases in between match TRBD1. This clonotype originated in a woman aged 55-69 years in good health. The sequenced sample was blood. The CDR3 region reads CASKPLTGRETQYF. The DNA is as follows: TGTGCCAGCAAACCCTTGACAGGGCGGGAGACCCAGTACTTC.